What follows is one T cell receptor beta chain and its context. Its target is unknown. The data were obtained in a study of blood T cells in healthy people across ages. Study observations and caveats: Naive CD4+ cell counts and diversity both ran higher in long-lived than in aged donors.

PBMCs, at least 6.5 million per sample, were isolated. A second PCR, run for about 7 to 11 cycles, used a sample-barcoded 5' primer plus a J-beta primer mix. One entry per CDR3 protein results from TCRdb running MiXCR on the 5' RACE reads. The sample has over 700,000 distinct CDR3 sequences, around a quarter seen once. CDR3 length: 14 residues. Germline CDR1 and CDR2: KGHDR and SFDVKD. V lost 3 bases and J lost 8, with 16 bases in between. The data were also submitted as part of a second study, on T cells of mothers and their children. According to that study: Three healthy Caucasian mothers and their six children were the donors.

Sequenced input: blood. This TCR derives from a boy aged 10-17 years in good health. This chain connects TRBV24-1 to TRBJ2-7, with D possibly matching TRBD1 (5 bases). In DNA form, the CDR3 reads TGTGCCACCAGTGATAACAGACAGTCTACGAAGCAGTACTTC. This translates into CATSDNRQSTKQYF.